This entry is about one TCR beta chain. The antigen is not known. The entry originates in a study of shared clonotypes between healthy human individuals. The overall study: Per donor, CD8 memory used one plate, CD8 naive used two, CD4 memory used three and CD4 naive used three.

General study points: Sorted-subset sequencing, rarefaction showed, was incomplete despite large depth. In contrast to clonotypes shared by all four donors, non-shared clonotypes had lower generation probabilities.

Libraries were prepared by immunoSEQ multiplex PCR; TCRdb keeps only in-frame clonotypes and omits some of them. The data show some 2.3 million clones, approximately 95% seen once. Looked up from germline, CDR1 is SGDLS and CDR2 is YYNGEE. Trimming left V 0 bases short and J 0 bases short, with 10 bases between. The CDR3 is 16 amino acids. The source is a man younger than 35 in good health. Some clones in this sample may be carry-over from other donors' samples. The chain employs TRBV9 and TRBJ1-3; a possible D gene is TRBD1 (5 bases). Sequencing was done on a sample of naive CD4+ T cells from PBMCs. The sample's subset: CD45RA+ positively selected. Written as DNA, the CDR3 is TGTGCCAGCAGCGTAGGGGCCAGGGTCTCTGGAAACACCATATATTTT. Its translation is CASSVGARVSGNTIYF. Together with reference TRBV9 and TRBJ1-3, the CDR3 gives the full variable domain: DSGVTQTPKHLITATGQRVTLRCSPRSGDLSVYWYQQSLDQGLQFLIQYYNGEERAKGNILERFSAQQFPDLHSELNLSSLELGDSALYFCASSVGARVSGNTIYFGEGSWLTVV.